Reported below is one T cell receptor (beta chain). The data are from a study of Ad26.COV2.S vaccination and SARS-CoV-2 variants. Germline lookup yields CDR1 MNHEY and CDR2 SVGAGI. The CDR3 contains 15 residues. Trimming cost V 6 bases and J 6 bases; bases outside gene matches: 12. The repertoire was sequenced with immunoSEQ multiplex PCR; TCRdb's copy has only in-frame clones and lacks some. The sample contains around 450,000 clones, roughly 91% of which appear only once. Treatment of the sample: some 20 received Ad26.COV2.S at low or high dose, single or two shots; about five received placebo; per-sample allocation not given. Material that was analyzed had been drawn on day 63 after the first vaccine or placebo injection.

The input for sequencing was peripheral blood, taken in a trial of Ad26.COV2.S vaccine versus placebo. The source is a person aged 18 to 59 who received the Ad26.COV2.S COVID-19 vaccine or a placebo. J is TRBJ2-7 and V is TRBV6-5; 9 bases match TRBD1. The DNA of the CDR3 is TGTGCCAGCAGCTGGAACCGGGACAGGGTCAGCGAGCAGTACTTC. Its translation: CASSWNRDRVSEQYF.